The next 11 T cell receptor beta chains were all read from a single sample in a study of blood T cell repertoires in COVID-19 (dated by TCRdb to the early 2020s). Preparation of the library involved the immunoSEQ multiplex PCR assay. TCRdb obtained this table from immuneACCESS and retained in-frame rearrangements with V and J assigned. These tables miss some clones; where compared with another copy, unresolved V genes account for less than half of the shortfall, and the remainder is unexplained. For this sample there are approximately 240,000 clones; nearly 90% appear just once. The ten top clones hold 2% to 2.5% of the sample. Sequenced input: peripheral blood. The receptors were sampled from a woman aged 40 to 50 who had recovered from COVID-19.

The V and J genes are TRBV7-2 and TRBJ2-1; 8 bases are a match to TRBD2. V gave up 5 bases and J gave up 4 bases; unmatched junction bases: 7. Germline CDR1 and CDR2: SGHTA and FQGNSA. The CDR3 totals 15 residues. In DNA form, the CDR3 reads TGTGCCAGCAGCCCAACTAGCGGCTCTTACAATGAGCAGTTCTTC. Protein sequence: CASSPTSGSYNEQFF.

The CDR3 bases are TGTGCCAGCAGTTACTCCACTAGCGGGGGGGTAGGGGAGCAGTACTTC. Translating it yields CASSYSTSGGVGEQYF. The rearrangement uses TRBV6-5 and TRBJ2-7; TRBD2 aligns across 13 bases. Looked up from germline, CDR1 is MNHEY and CDR2 is SVGAGI. After removal of 0 bases from V and 7 bases from J, the junction contained 6 bases not matched to a gene. The CDR3 has 16 residues.

The chain employs TRBV7-8 and TRBJ1-5; D unclear. The CDR3 runs 14 residues. Per the germline V gene, CDR1 is SGHVS and CDR2 is FQNEAQ. Trimming stripped 4 bases from V and 1 base from J, with 8 bases between. In nucleotides, the CDR3 is TGTGCCAGCAGCTCTACGAGCAGCAATCAGCCCCAGCATTTT. Translation gives CASSSTSSNQPQHF.

J is TRBJ2-6 and V is TRBV5-1, with a possible D match to TRBD2 (7 bases). CDR1 is SGHRS and CDR2 is YFSETQ in the germline V gene. The CDR3 has 18 residues. With 0 bases removed from V and 0 bases from J, the gap between germline ends came to 13 bases. This CDR3 reads CASSLAGGFSSGANVLTF. The DNA of the CDR3 is TGCGCCAGCAGCTTGGCGGGGGGCTTCTCCTCTGGGGCCAACGTCCTGACTTTC.

This chain connects TRBV7-9 to TRBJ2-5, with D possibly TRBD2 on 6 matching bases. Germline V gene lookup returns CDR1 SEHNR and CDR2 FQNEAQ (reference sequence). This CDR3 has 13 residues. Trimming shortened V by 5 bases and J by 9 bases, and 16 bases separated the two germline ends. CDR3 loop: CASSRPLGSSQYF. CDR3 nucleotide sequence: TGTGCCAGCAGCCGCCCTCTCGGGAGTTCCCAGTACTTC.

CDR3 coding DNA: TGTGCCAGCAGCTTGGGAAGCGGGGGGGCCTACAATGAGCAGTTCTTC. Its protein is CASSLGSGGAYNEQFF. This chain links TRBV5-5 with TRBJ2-1; 10 nucleotides align to TRBD2. There are 16 residues in the CDR3. The germline gives CDR1 SGHKS, CDR2 YYEKEE (reference sequence). The junction had 2 bases not matched to a gene; V was cut back by 0 bases and J by 2 bases.

The DNA of the CDR3 is TGCGCCAGCAGCCTGGTGGGGGGAAATCAGCCCCAGCATTTT. Amino acids: CASSLVGGNQPQHF. The chain links TRBV4-1 to TRBJ1-5; D is perhaps TRBD1 (5 bases). The CDR3 runs to 14 residues. Trimming took off 4 bases at V and 4 bases at J, with 11 bases between the two ends. CDR1 is MGHRA and CDR2 is YSYEKL in the germline V gene.

The chain uses TRBV7-6 and TRBJ1-6; possibly TRBD1 for D (5 bases). Germline loops: CDR1 SGHVS, CDR2 FNYEAQ. This CDR3 has 15 amino acids. With 0 bases removed from V and 8 bases from J, the gap between germline ends came to 11 bases. In DNA, the CDR3 is TGTGCCAGCAGCTTAGCGCCAGGGCGGCATTCACCCCTCCACTTT. This sequence encodes CASSLAPGRHSPLHF.

This sequence joins TRBV18 and TRBJ2-5, with TRBD2 identical over 7 bases. Germline loops: CDR1 KGHSH, CDR2 LQKENI. The V segment lost 4 bases and the J segment 5 bases; nucleotides outside the gene matches: 10. The CDR3 runs to 15 residues. This CDR3 reads CASSLIDSGVETQYF. For the CDR3, the DNA is TGTGCCAGCTCACTGATTGACAGCGGGGTGGAGACCCAGTACTTC.

This chain connects TRBV21-1 to TRBJ1-2; whether TRBD1, the table's D call, matches the DNA was not checked. TRBV21-1 is designated a pseudogene. The CDR3 extends over 18 amino acids. The CDR3 DNA reads as TGTGCCAGCAGCAAAGAAGGGCAGGGGGGATGGTTTTCCTATGGCTACACCTTC. Translation gives CASSKEGQGGWFSYGYTF.

This clone has just one count. V and J are TRBV6-6 and TRBJ2-2; TRBD2 matches 7 bases. With V trimmed by 5 bases and J by 5 bases, 8 bases remained unmatched. CDR3 length: 15 residues. Germline assignment: CDR1 MNHNY and CDR2 SVGAGI (reference sequence). The CDR3 loop is CASSQLAGETGELFF. DNA for the CDR3: TGTGCCAGCAGTCAACTGGCGGGGGAGACCGGGGAGCTGTTTTTT.